A selection of T cell receptor beta chains follows, all from one sample in a study of T cell changes during pregnancy in multiple sclerosis. Some clones are missing from TCRdb's copy, which holds only in-frame ones; the method was immunoSEQ multiplex PCR. The sample holds about 42,000 clones, 91% seen once. The sample in question was CD4+ T cells from peripheral blood mononuclear cells, obtained after pregnancy. The receptors were sampled from a female donor in good health, enrolled as a control in a pregnancy study. The CDR3 runs from the conserved cysteine through the conserved F or W. The D gene is left open where the match is weak. Not all rows give a size; the values are once, few, many and, for expanded clones, a class.

size: NA
D: TRBD1
V: TRBV5-4
J: TRBJ1-1
DNA: TGTGCCAGCAGCTTGGCCGGGACAGTAGGAGCTTTCTTT
CDR3: CASSLAGTVGAFF

size: NA
D: NA
V: TRBV2
J: TRBJ2-3
DNA: TGTGCCAGCTTGGGACTGTCCGGTGGAGATACGCAGTATTTT
CDR3: CASLGLSGGDTQYF

size: NA
D: NA
V: TRBV11-2
J: TRBJ2-3
DNA: TGTGCCAGCTCAAGGGGGAGCACAGATACGCAGTATTTT
CDR3: CASSRGSTDTQYF

size: NA
D: NA
V: TRBV2
J: TRBJ1-2
DNA: TGTGCTGGGGAGGGTCTCCGGCCCGGCGGCTACACCTTC
CDR3: CAGEGLRPGGYTF

size: NA
D: NA
V: TRBV6-5
J: TRBJ2-1
DNA: TGTGCCAGCAAGACAGTGGGGAACTCCTACAATGAGCAGTTCTTC
CDR3: CASKTVGNSYNEQFF

size: NA
D: TRBD1
V: TRBV27
J: TRBJ2-5
DNA: TGTGCCAGAGACCTCCGGGACAGGGGGGGAGAGACCCAGTACTTC
CDR3: CARDLRDRGGETQYF

size: NA
D: NA
V: TRBV27
J: TRBJ1-2
DNA: TGTGCCAGCAGCCTACAGGGATTTAAGGGCTACACCTTC
CDR3: CASSLQGFKGYTF

size: NA
D: TRBD1
V: TRBV6-6
J: TRBJ2-5
DNA: TGTGCCAGCAGTTACGTTATCCACAGGGGCCAAGAGACCCAGTACTTC
CDR3: CASSYVIHRGQETQYF

size: NA
D: NA
V: TRBV7-2
J: TRBJ2-3
DNA: TGTGCCAGCAGCTTATTCGGTAGCGGAAACACAGATACGCAGTATTTT
CDR3: CASSLFGSGNTDTQYF

size: NA
D: NA
V: TRBV10-2
J: TRBJ2-5
DNA: TGCGCCAGCAGCGCCCACAGGGTGAATAGGGGAGAGACCCAGTACTTC
CDR3: CASSAHRVNRGETQYF

size: NA
D: NA
V: TRBV27
J: TRBJ2-2
DNA: TGTGCCAGCAGTTTGGGGGGACCCGGGGAGCTGTTTTTT
CDR3: CASSLGGPGELFF

size: NA
D: NA
V: TRBV7-9
J: TRBJ2-5
DNA: TGTGCCAGCAGCTTAGGGGAGGGGGTTCAAGAGACCCAGTACTTC
CDR3: CASSLGEGVQETQYF

size: NA
D: TRBD1
V: TRBV2
J: TRBJ2-3
DNA: TGTGCCAGCAGGAGGGGGCTCACAGATACGCAGTATTTT
CDR3: CASRRGLTDTQYF

size: NA
D: TRBD2
V: TRBV2
J: TRBJ2-5
DNA: TGTGCCAGCAGCCCTAGCGGGGGGGCTGGGACCCAGTACTTC
CDR3: CASSPSGGAGTQYF

size: NA
D: NA
V: TRBV11-3
J: TRBJ2-1
DNA: TGTGCCAGCAGCTTTAGGGGTGAGCAGTTCTTC
CDR3: CASSFRGEQFF

size: NA
D: NA
V: TRBV19
J: TRBJ2-1
DNA: TGTGCCAGTAGTCGCCCGGGGGTCCAATACAATGAGCAGTTCTTC
CDR3: CASSRPGVQYNEQFF

size: NA
D: TRBD2
V: TRBV5-1
J: TRBJ2-7
DNA: TGCGCCAGCAGCTGGGGCGGGAGCGGATACGAGCAGTACTTC
CDR3: CASSWGGSGYEQYF

size: NA
D: TRBD2
V: TRBV5-1
J: TRBJ2-3
DNA: TGCGCCAGCAGCTTGACCGTACTAGCGGGGAGCACAGATACGCAGTATTTT
CDR3: CASSLTVLAGSTDTQYF

size: NA
D: TRBD2
V: TRBV20-1
J: TRBJ2-7
DNA: TGCAGTGCTAGGACTAGCGACGAGCAGTACTTC
CDR3: CSARTSDEQYF

size: NA
D: NA
V: TRBV14
J: TRBJ2-7
DNA: TGTGCCAGCAGCCAATCTCCGGGAAACGAGCAGTACTTC
CDR3: CASSQSPGNEQYF

size: NA
D: NA
V: TRBV9
J: TRBJ1-4
DNA: TGTGCCAGCAGCGTAGGGTCGACAGTAACTAATGAAAAACTGTTTTTT
CDR3: CASSVGSTVTNEKLFF

size: NA
D: NA
V: TRBV7-8
J: TRBJ1-4
DNA: TGTGCCAGCAGCTTAGGAGCCAGGGAAAAACTGTTTTTT
CDR3: CASSLGAREKLFF

size: once
D: TRBD1
V: TRBV28
J: TRBJ1-2
DNA: TGTGCCAGCACTGGGACAGTTTCCTTGAACTATGGCTACACCTTC
CDR3: CASTGTVSLNYGYTF

size: few
D: TRBD1
V: TRBV28
J: TRBJ1-2
DNA: TGTGCCATCGGACAGGGAGCTAACTATGGCTACACCTTC
CDR3: CAIGQGANYGYTF

size: NA
D: NA
V: TRBV27
J: TRBJ1-6
DNA: TGTGCCAGCAGTCCCGCCCCACAGGGAATAGGCTCACCCCTCCACTTT
CDR3: CASSPAPQGIGSPLHF